This T cell receptor (beta chain) came from a study of PD-1 blockade in classical Hodgkin lymphoma. Germline V gives CDR1 MDHEN, CDR2 SYDVKM. V was clipped by 3 bases and J by 4 bases, with 22 bases between them. The CDR3 has 18 residues. Details on this clone: Antigen: not known.

Notes on the study in general: Differences between repertoires have undefined causes, possibly disease activity or prior therapy.

The time point was: cycle 4 day 1 (C4D1), after five to seven weeks of nivolumab. All trial patients relapsed after autologous stem cell transplantation. Sequenced by immunoSEQ multiplex PCR; TCRdb stores in-frame clones only, minus some. Found here are 100,000 or so clones, approximately 94% of them singletons; the top ten hold 2%. The clonotype comes from a human donor with classical Hodgkin lymphoma. The material sequenced was peripheral blood mononuclear cells (PBMCs), taken before the fourth cycle of nivolumab. The rearrangement links TRBV28 to TRBJ1-5; D may be TRBD1 (5 bases). Here the CDR3 DNA reads TGTGCCAGCAGTTTCCGTGGTGGCAGGCGGGGGATAAATCAGCCCCAGCATTTT. This codes for CASSFRGGRRGINQPQHF.